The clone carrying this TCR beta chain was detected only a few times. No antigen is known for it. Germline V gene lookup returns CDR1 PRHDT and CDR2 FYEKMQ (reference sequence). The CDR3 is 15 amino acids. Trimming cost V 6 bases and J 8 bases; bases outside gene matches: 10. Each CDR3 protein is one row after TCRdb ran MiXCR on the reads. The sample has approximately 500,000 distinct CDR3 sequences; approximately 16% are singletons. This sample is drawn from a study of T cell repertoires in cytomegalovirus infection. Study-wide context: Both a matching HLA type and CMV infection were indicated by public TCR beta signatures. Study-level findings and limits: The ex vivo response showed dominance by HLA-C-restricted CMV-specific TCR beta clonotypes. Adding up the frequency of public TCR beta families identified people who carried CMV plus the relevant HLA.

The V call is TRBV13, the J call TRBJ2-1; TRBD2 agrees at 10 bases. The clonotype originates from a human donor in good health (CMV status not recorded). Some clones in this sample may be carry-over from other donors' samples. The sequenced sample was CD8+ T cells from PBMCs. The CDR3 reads CASRGGASGSHEQFF. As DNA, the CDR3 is TGTGCCAGCAGAGGTGGGGCTAGCGGGAGCCATGAGCAGTTCTTC.